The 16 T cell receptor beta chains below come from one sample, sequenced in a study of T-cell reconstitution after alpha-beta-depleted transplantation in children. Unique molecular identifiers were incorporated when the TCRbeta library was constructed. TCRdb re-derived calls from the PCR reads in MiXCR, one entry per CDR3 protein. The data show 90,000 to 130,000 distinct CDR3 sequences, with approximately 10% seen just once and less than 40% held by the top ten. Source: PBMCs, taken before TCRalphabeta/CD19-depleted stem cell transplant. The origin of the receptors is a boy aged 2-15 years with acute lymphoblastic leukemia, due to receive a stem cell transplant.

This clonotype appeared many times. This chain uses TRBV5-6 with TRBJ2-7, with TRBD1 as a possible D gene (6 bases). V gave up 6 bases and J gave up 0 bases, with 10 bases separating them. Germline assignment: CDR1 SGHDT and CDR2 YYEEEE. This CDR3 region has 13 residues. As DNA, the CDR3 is TGTGCCAGCACCCGGGACAACTCCTACGAGCAGTACTTC. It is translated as CASTRDNSYEQYF.

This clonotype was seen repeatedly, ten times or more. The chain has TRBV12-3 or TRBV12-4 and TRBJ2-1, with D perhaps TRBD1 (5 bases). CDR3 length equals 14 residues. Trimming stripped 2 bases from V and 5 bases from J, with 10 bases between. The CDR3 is CASSLRSGNNEQFF. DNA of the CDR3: TGTGCCAGCAGTTTAAGGTCAGGGAACAATGAGCAGTTCTTC.

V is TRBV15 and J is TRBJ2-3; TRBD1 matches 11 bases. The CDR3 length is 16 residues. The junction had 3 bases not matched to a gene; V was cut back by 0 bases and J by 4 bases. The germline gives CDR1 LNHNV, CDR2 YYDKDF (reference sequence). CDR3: CATSRDPGQGADTQYF. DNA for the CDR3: TGTGCCACCAGCAGAGATCCGGGACAGGGGGCAGATACGCAGTATTTT.

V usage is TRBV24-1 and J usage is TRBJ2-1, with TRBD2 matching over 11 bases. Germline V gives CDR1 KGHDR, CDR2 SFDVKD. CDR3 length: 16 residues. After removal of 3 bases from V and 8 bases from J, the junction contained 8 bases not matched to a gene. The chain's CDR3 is CATSDPLAGGSDEQFF. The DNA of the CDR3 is TGTGCCACCAGTGATCCCTTAGCGGGAGGGAGCGATGAGCAGTTCTTC.

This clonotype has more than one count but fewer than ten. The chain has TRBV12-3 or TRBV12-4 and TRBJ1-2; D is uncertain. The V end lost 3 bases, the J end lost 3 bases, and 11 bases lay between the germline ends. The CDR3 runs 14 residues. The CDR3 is CASSFLVTDYGYTF. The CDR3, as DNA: TGTGCCAGCAGTTTTTTAGTAACAGACTATGGCTACACCTTC.

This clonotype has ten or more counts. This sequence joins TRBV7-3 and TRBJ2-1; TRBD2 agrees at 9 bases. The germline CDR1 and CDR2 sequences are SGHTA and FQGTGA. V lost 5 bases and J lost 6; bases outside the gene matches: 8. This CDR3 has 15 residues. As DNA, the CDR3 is TGTGCCAGCAGCCGGGGACTAGCCCCTCTCAATGAGCAGTTCTTC. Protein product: CASSRGLAPLNEQFF.

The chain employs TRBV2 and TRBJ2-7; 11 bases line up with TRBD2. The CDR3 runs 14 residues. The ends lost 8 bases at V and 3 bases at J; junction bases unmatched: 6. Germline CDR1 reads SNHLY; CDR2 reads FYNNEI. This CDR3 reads CASGRLAGLYEQYF. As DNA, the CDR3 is TGTGCCAGCGGTCGACTAGCGGGACTCTACGAGCAGTACTTC.

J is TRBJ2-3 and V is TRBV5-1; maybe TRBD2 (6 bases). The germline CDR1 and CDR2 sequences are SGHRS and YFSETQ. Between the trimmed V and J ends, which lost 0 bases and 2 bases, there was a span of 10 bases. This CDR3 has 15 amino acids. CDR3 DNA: TGCGCCAGCAGCTTGGCGGGAGCAGACACAGATACGCAGTATTTT. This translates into CASSLAGADTDTQYF. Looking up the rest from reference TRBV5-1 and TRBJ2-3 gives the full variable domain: KAGVTQTPRYLIKTRGQQVTLSCSPISGHRSVSWYQQTPGQGLQFLFEYFSETQRNKGNFPGRFSGRQFSNSRSEMNVSTLELGDSALYLCASSLAGADTDTQYFGPGTRLTVL.

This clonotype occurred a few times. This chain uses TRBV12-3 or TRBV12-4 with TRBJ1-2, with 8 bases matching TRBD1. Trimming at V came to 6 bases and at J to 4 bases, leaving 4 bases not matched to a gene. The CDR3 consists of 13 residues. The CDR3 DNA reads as TGTGCCAGCAGATGGACAGGGATCTATGGCTACACCTTC. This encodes CASRWTGIYGYTF.

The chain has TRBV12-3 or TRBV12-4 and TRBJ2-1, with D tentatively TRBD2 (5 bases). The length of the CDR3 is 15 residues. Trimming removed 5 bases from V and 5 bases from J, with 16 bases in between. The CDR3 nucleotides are TGTGCCAGCAGTCCCACGAGGACTGTAAACAATGAGCAGTTCTTC. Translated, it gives CASSPTRTVNNEQFF.

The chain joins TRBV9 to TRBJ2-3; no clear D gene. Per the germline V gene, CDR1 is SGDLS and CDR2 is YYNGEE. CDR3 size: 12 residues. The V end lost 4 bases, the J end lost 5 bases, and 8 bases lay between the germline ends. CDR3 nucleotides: TGTGCCAGCAGCCCCTCCCGAGATACGCAGTATTTT. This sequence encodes CASSPSRDTQYF.

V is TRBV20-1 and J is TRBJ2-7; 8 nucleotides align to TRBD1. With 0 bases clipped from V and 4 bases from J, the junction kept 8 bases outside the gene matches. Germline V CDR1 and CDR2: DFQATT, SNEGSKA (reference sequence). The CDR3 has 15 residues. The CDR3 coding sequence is TGCAGTGCTAGAGATTTGGCAGGGGGCGCGTACGAGCAGTACTTC. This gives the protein CSARDLAGGAYEQYF.

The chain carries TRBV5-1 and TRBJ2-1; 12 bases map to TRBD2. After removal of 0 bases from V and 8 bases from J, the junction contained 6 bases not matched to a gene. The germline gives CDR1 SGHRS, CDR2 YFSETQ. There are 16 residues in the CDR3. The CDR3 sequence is CASSLAPLAGGHEQFF. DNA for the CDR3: TGCGCCAGCAGCTTGGCCCCACTAGCGGGAGGTCATGAGCAGTTCTTC. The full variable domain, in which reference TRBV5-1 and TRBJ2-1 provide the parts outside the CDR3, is KAGVTQTPRYLIKTRGQQVTLSCSPISGHRSVSWYQQTPGQGLQFLFEYFSETQRNKGNFPGRFSGRQFSNSRSEMNVSTLELGDSALYLCASSLAPLAGGHEQFFGPGTRLTVL.

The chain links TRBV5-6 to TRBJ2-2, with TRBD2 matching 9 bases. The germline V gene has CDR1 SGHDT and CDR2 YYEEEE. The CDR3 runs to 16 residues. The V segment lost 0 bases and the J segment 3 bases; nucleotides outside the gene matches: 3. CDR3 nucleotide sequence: TGTGCCAGCAGCTTGGAGACTAGCGGTTACACCGGGGAGCTGTTTTTT. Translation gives CASSLETSGYTGELFF.

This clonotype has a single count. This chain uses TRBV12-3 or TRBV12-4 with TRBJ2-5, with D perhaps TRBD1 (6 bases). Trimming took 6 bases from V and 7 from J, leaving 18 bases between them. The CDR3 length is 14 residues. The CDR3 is CASSPGAAWGTQYF. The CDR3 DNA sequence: TGTGCCAGCAGCCCAGGGGCTGCCTGGGGGACCCAGTACTTC.

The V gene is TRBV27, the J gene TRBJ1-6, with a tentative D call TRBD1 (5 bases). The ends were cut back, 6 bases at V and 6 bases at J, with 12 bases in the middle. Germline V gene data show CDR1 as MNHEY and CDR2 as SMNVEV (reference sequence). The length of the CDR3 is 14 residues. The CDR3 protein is CASRWGILNSPLHF. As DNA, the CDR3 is TGTGCCAGCAGATGGGGGATTCTTAATTCACCCCTCCACTTT.